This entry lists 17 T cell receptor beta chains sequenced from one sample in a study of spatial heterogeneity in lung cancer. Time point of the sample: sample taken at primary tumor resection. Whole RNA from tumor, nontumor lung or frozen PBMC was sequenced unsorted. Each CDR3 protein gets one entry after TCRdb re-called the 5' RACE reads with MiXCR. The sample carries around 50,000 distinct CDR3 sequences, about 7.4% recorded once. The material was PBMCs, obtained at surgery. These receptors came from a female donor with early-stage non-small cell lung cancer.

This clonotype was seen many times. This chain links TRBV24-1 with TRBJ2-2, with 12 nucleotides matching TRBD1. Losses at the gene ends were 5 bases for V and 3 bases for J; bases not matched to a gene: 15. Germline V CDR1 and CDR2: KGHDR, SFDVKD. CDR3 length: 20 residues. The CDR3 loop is CATSGVLPGQGALDTGELFF. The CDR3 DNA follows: TGTGCCACCAGTGGAGTCCTTCCGGGACAGGGGGCTCTGGACACCGGGGAGCTGTTTTTT.

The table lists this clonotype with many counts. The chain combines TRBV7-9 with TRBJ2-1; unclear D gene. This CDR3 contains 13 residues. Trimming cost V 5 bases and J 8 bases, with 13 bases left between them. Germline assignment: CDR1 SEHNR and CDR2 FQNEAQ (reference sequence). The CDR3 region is CASSHAFNDEQFF. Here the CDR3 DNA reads TGTGCCAGCAGCCATGCCTTCAACGATGAGCAGTTCTTC.

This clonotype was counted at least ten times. The CDR3 region has the DNA TGTGCCAGCAGCGCTAGTACGGCTGGGGCCAACGTCCTGACTTTC. Translation gives CASSASTAGANVLTF. The V gene is TRBV6-1, the J gene TRBJ2-6; D gene unclear. Between the trimmed V and J ends, which lost 6 bases and 2 bases, there was a span of 11 bases. The germline V gene has CDR1 MNHNS and CDR2 SASEGT. The CDR3 extends over 15 amino acids.

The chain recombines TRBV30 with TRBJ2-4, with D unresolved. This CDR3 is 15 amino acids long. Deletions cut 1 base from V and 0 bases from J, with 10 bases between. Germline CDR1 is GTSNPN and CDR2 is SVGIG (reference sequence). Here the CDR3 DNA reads TGTGCCTGGAGTGGGGGTACTCTAGCCAAAAACATTCAGTACTTC. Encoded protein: CAWSGGTLAKNIQYF.

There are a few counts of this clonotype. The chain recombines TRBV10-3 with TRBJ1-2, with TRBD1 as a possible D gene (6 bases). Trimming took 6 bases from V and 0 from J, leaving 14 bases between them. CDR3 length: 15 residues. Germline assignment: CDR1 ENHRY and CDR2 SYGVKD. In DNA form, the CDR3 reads TGTGCCATCAGCCCAGACGGGGGCGCTAACTATGGCTACACCTTC. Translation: CAISPDGGANYGYTF.

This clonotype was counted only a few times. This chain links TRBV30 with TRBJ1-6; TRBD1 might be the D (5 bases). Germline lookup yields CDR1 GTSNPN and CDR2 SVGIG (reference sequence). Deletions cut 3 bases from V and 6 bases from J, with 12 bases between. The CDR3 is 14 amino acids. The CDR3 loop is CAWRGQGANSPLHF. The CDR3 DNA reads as TGTGCCTGGAGGGGCCAAGGGGCTAATTCACCCCTCCACTTT.

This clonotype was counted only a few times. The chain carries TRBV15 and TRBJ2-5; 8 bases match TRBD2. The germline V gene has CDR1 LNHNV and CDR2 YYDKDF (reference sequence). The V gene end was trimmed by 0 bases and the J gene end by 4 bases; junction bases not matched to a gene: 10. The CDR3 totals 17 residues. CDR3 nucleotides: TGTGCCACCAGCAGAGATCGGCGCGGGGGGAAAGGAGAGACCCAGTACTTC. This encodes CATSRDRRGGKGETQYF.

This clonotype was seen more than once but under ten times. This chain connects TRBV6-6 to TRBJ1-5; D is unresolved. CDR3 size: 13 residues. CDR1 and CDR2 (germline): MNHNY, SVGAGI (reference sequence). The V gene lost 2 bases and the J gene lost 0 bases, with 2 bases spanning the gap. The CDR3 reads CASSYNSNQPQHF. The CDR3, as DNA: TGTGCCAGCAGTTACAATAGCAATCAGCCCCAGCATTTT.

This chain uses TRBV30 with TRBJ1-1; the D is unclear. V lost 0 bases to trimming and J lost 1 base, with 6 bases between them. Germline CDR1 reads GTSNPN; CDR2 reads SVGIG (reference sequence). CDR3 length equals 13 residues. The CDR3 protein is CAWSVVGNTEAFF. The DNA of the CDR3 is TGTGCCTGGAGTGTTGTGGGGAACACTGAAGCTTTCTTT.

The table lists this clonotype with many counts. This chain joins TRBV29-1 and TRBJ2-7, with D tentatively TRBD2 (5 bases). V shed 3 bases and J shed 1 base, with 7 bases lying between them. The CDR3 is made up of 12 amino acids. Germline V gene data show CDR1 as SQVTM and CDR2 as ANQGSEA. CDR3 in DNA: TGCAGCGTTGAGGACTTATCCTACGAGCAGTACTTC. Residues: CSVEDLSYEQYF.

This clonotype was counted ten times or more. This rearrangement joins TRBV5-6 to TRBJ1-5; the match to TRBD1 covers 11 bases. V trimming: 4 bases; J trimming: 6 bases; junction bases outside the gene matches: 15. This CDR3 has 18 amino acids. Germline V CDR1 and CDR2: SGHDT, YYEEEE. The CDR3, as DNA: TGTGCCAGCAGCGACTCCGGGACAGGGGGATTTGGTCTTCAGCCCCAGCATTTT. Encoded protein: CASSDSGTGGFGLQPQHF.

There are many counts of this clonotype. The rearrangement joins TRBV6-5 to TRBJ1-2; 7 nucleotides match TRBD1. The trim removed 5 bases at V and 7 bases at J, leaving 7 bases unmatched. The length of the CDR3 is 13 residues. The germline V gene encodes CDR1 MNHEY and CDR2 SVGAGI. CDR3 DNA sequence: TGTGCCAGCAGTGCAGACAGGGTACGTGGCTACACCTTC. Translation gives CASSADRVRGYTF.

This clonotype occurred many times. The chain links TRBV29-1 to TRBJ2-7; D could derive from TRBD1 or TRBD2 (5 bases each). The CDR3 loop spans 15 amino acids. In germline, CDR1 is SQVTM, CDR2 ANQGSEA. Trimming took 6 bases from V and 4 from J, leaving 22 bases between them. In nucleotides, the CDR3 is TGCAGCGTCCGGGACGTGTACAGTATTGGTTACGAGCAGTACTTC. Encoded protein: CSVRDVYSIGYEQYF.

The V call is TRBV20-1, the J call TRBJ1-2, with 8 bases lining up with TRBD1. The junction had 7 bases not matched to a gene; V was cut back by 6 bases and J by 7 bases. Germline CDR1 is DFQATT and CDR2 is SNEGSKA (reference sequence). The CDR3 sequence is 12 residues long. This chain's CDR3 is CSAQGQVSGYTF. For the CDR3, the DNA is TGCAGTGCCCAGGGACAGGTCTCTGGCTACACCTTC.

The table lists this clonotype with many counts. Here the CDR3 DNA reads TGTGCCAGCAGTCATGTGAACACCGGGGAGCTGTTTTTT. Protein: CASSHVNTGELFF. The rearrangement joins TRBV9 to TRBJ2-2; D remains ambiguous. The CDR3 runs 13 residues. V was cut by 5 bases and J by 1 base, with 6 bases left in between. Germline assignment: CDR1 SGDLS and CDR2 YYNGEE.

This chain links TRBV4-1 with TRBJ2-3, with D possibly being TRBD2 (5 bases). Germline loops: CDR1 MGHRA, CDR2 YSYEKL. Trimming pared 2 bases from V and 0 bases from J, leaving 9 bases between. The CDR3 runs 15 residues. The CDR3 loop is CASSQLRASTDTQYF. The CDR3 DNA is TGCGCCAGCAGCCAATTGCGGGCTAGCACAGATACGCAGTATTTT.

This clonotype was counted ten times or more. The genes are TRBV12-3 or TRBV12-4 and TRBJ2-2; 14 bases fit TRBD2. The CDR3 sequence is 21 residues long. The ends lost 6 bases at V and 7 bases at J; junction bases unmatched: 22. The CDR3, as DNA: TGTGCCAGCAGGTTCCGACTAGCGGGGGGGCCAAAAGGGGGTTCAGGCGGGGAGCTGTTTTTT. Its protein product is CASRFRLAGGPKGGSGGELFF.